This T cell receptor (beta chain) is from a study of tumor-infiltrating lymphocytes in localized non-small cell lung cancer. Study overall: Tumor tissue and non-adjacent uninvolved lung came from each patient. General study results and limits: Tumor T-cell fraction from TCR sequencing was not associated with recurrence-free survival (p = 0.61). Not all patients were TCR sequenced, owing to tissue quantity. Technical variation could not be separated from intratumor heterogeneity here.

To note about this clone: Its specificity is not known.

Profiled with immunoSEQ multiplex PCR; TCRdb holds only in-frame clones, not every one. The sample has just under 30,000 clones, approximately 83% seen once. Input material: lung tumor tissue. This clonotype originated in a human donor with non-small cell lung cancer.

This CDR3 reads CASSQDVQFNQPQHF. In nucleotides, the CDR3 is TGCGCCAGCAGCCAAGATGTGCAGTTCAATCAGCCCCAGCATTTT. This sequence joins TRBV4-3 and TRBJ1-5; D is undetermined. Between the trimmed V and J ends, which lost 0 bases and 3 bases, there was a span of 9 bases. CDR3 length: 15 residues. The germline CDR1 and CDR2 sequences are LGHNA and YSLEER.